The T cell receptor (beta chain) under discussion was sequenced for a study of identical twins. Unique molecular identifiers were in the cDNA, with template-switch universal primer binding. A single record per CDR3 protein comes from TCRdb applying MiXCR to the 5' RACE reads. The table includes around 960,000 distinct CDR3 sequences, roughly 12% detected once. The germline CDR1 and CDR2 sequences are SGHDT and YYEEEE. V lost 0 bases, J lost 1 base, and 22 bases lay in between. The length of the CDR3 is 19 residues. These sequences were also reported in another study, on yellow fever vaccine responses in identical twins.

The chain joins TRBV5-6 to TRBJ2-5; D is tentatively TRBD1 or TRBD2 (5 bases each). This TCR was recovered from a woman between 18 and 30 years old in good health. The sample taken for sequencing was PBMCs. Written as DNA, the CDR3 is TGTGCCAGCAGCTTGGCCGGCTGGGACGCAAGAGGGACCCAAGAGACCCAGTACTTC. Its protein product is CASSLAGWDARGTQETQYF.